Shown below are 30 T cell receptor beta chains from a single sample sequenced in a study of blood T cell repertoires in COVID-19. Generated by immunoSEQ multiplex PCR, the TCRdb table keeps only in-frame clones and is missing some. The sample lists about 360,000 clones; around 87% were seen once. Material: PBMCs or T cells enriched from blood (not recorded which). Receptor source: a man between 25 and 39 years old who had recovered from COVID-19.

The chain links TRBV20-1 to TRBJ2-1; maybe TRBD1 (5 bases). Germline loops: CDR1 DFQATT, CDR2 SNEGSKA (reference sequence). The CDR3 runs to 12 residues. The V gene lost 3 bases and the J gene lost 7 bases, with 10 bases spanning the gap. The CDR3 DNA sequence: TGCAGTGCTAGTGGCAGGGTAAATGAGCAGTTCTTC. It translates to CSASGRVNEQFF.

The rearrangement uses TRBV27 and TRBJ1-2; possible D gene TRBD1, 6 bases. CDR3 length equals 14 residues. With 5 bases removed from V and 1 base from J, the gap between germline ends came to 11 bases. Germline V gives CDR1 MNHEY, CDR2 SMNVEV (reference sequence). CDR3 loop: CASSPIQGNYGYTF. CDR3 DNA: TGTGCCAGCAGTCCAATACAGGGTAACTATGGCTACACCTTC.

The J gene is TRBJ1-1, the V gene TRBV5-1; D gene uncertain. The CDR3 loop spans 14 amino acids. Deletions cut 2 bases from V and 1 base from J, with 9 bases between. Germline CDR1 SGHRS, CDR2 YFSETQ. The CDR3 DNA reads TGCGCCAGCAGCTTTGAGACTGGGAACACTGAAGCTTTCTTT. Protein sequence: CASSFETGNTEAFF.

V gene TRBV13 combines with J gene TRBJ1-2, with D uncertain. Trimming cost V 2 bases and J 0 bases, with 7 bases left between them. Germline V lookup: CDR1 PRHDT, CDR2 FYEKMQ (reference sequence). This CDR3 has 14 amino acids. The CDR3 protein is CASSLPSTNYGYTF. CDR3 sequence (DNA): TGTGCCAGCAGCTTACCCAGTACTAACTATGGCTACACCTTC. The complete variable domain, with remaining parts taken from reference TRBV13 and TRBJ1-2, reads AAGVIQSPRHLIKEKRETATLKCYPIPRHDTVYWYQQGPGQDPQFLISFYEKMQSDKGSIPDRFSAQQFSDYHSELNMSSLELGDSALYFCASSLPSTNYGYTFGSGTRLTVV.

Worth noting for this clone: The sample holds other DNA sequences that translate to the same CDR3. The J gene is TRBJ2-1, the V gene TRBV9, with TRBD2 matching over 8 bases. The CDR3 consists of 15 residues. Germline values: CDR1 SGDLS, CDR2 YYNGEE. The junction had 3 bases not matched to a gene; V was cut back by 0 bases and J by 4 bases. The chain's CDR3 is CASSVAGGSYNEQFF. The CDR3 DNA reads TGTGCCAGCAGCGTAGCGGGGGGGAGTTACAATGAGCAGTTCTTC.

This clone was recorded once. J is TRBJ2-2 and V is TRBV7-2, with D possibly TRBD1 on 5 matching bases. Trimming took off 1 base at V and 4 bases at J, with 13 bases between the two ends. CDR1 and CDR2 from the germline V gene are SGHTA and FQGNSA. The CDR3 contains 16 residues. The CDR3 spells CASSLGATVGTGELFF. The CDR3 DNA reads TGTGCCAGCAGCTTAGGAGCGACAGTTGGCACCGGGGAGCTGTTTTTT.

This chain uses TRBV5-5 with TRBJ2-7; possible D gene TRBD1, 6 bases. The CDR3 has 14 amino acids. Trimming took 0 bases from V and 2 from J, leaving 9 bases between them. Per germline, CDR1 SGHKS and CDR2 YYEKEE (reference sequence). In DNA, the CDR3 is TGTGCCAGCAGCTTGGGGGCAGGGGCCTACGAGCAGTACTTC. Its protein product is CASSLGAGAYEQYF. Complete variable domain (other parts from reference TRBV5-5 and TRBJ2-7): DAGVTQSPTHLIKTRGQQVTLRCSPISGHKSVSWYQQVLGQGPQFIFQYYEKEERGRGNFPDRFSARQFPNYSSELNVNALLLGDSALYLCASSLGAGAYEQYFGPGTRLTVT.

The chain joins TRBV4-2 to TRBJ2-1; TRBD2 matches 7 bases. The V gene's germline CDR1 is LGHNA and CDR2 YNFKEQ. The CDR3 runs 15 residues. The J segment lost 7 bases and the V segment lost 5 bases, leaving 11 bases of the junction unmatched. Here the CDR3 reads CASSFTPEAGNEQFF. CDR3 nucleotide sequence: TGTGCCAGCAGCTTCACTCCCGAAGCGGGGAATGAGCAGTTCTTC.

V is TRBV6-5 and J is TRBJ2-6; D is perhaps TRBD2 (5 bases). Germline V lookup: CDR1 MNHEY, CDR2 SVGAGI. V lost 10 bases to trimming and J lost 1 base, with 11 bases between them. The CDR3 loop spans 14 amino acids. CDR3 coding DNA: TGTGCCACCTACCGGGATTCTGGGGCCAACGTCCTGACTTTC. Translating it yields CATYRDSGANVLTF.

This rearrangement joins TRBV19 to TRBJ1-1; no definite D call. Germline V gives CDR1 LNHDA, CDR2 SQIVND (reference sequence). The germline V and J ends were trimmed by 8 bases and 7 bases, with 17 bases remaining between them. This CDR3 contains 13 residues. The CDR3 bases are TGTGCCAGTTCAAAGATTATAACAAGTGAAGCTTTCTTT. It yields the protein CASSKIITSEAFF. The whole variable domain, filled in from reference TRBV19 and TRBJ1-1, reads DGGITQSPKYLFRKEGQNVTLSCEQNLNHDAMYWYRQDPGQGLRLIYYSQIVNDFQKGDIAEGYSVSREKKESFPLTVTSAQKNPTAFYLCASSKIITSEAFFGQGTRLTVV.

This clone came up a few times. The J gene is TRBJ1-2, the V gene TRBV6-2 or TRBV6-3; D possibly corresponds to TRBD1 (6 bases). In germline, CDR1 is MNHEY, CDR2 SVGEGT. This CDR3 contains 14 residues. V was pared by 2 bases and J by 4 bases, with 11 bases between. The CDR3 is CASSYDRNTYGYTF. The DNA for the CDR3 is TGTGCCAGCAGTTACGACAGGAATACCTATGGCTACACCTTC.

The rearrangement uses TRBV29-1 and TRBJ1-2, with TRBD1 matching over 7 bases. V shed 5 bases, J shed 4 bases, and the junction held 16 bases outside the gene matches. This CDR3 comprises 16 residues. Germline V CDR1 and CDR2: SQVTM, ANQGSEA. For the CDR3, the DNA is TGCAGCGTTTCTGGTTCTCGACAGGGCTCGGGCTATGGCTACACCTTC. As protein: CSVSGSRQGSGYGYTF.

This clone appeared once. This chain uses TRBV30 with TRBJ2-4, with D possibly being TRBD2 (5 bases). Per the germline V gene, CDR1 is GTSNPN and CDR2 is SVGIG (reference sequence). Trimming cost V 0 bases and J 8 bases, with 14 bases left between them. CDR3 length: 14 amino acids. DNA of the CDR3: TGTGCCTGGAGTGTACTAGGCCACAGAGACATTCAGTACTTC. This sequence encodes CAWSVLGHRDIQYF.

A note on this clone: Other DNA sequences in the same sample also yield this CDR3. The V call is TRBV7-8, the J call TRBJ2-3; D remains ambiguous. The V end lost 5 bases, the J end lost 1 base, and 10 bases lay between the germline ends. The CDR3 sequence is 14 residues long. From germline, CDR1 is SGHVS and CDR2 FQNEAQ. CDR3 protein: CASSPLSGTDTQYF. For the CDR3, the DNA is TGTGCCAGCAGCCCCCTGTCAGGCACAGATACGCAGTATTTT.

The chain is built from TRBV14 and TRBJ2-5; TRBD2 aligns across 8 bases. V shed 4 bases and J 6 bases; nucleotides not matched to a gene: 10. Germline V CDR1 and CDR2: SGHDN, FVKESK. The CDR3 is made up of 15 amino acids. CDR3 residues: CASSLTGSGGKTQYF. CDR3 coding DNA: TGTGCCAGCAGCCTCACCGGGTCGGGGGGGAAGACCCAGTACTTC.

V is TRBV6-5 and J is TRBJ1-4; TRBD1 agrees at 9 bases. V lost 4 bases to trimming and J lost 11 bases; unmatched junction nucleotides: 11. Germline CDR1 reads MNHEY; CDR2 reads SVGAGI. The length of the CDR3 is 15 residues. The CDR3 coding sequence is TGTGCCAGCAGTTCTTACGGACAGGGGTTATGGAAACTGTTTTTT. Amino acids: CASSSYGQGLWKLFF.

The chain carries TRBV7-8 and TRBJ1-1; D may be TRBD1 (5 bases). The germline V gene has CDR1 SGHVS and CDR2 FQNEAQ. With 0 bases removed from V and 3 bases from J, the gap between germline ends came to 14 bases. CDR3 size: 16 residues. CDR3 sequence (DNA): TGTGCCAGCAGCTTAGCGCGGGAGGGAGGGGACACTGAAGCTTTCTTT. Translation: CASSLAREGGDTEAFF.

The V gene is TRBV19, the J gene TRBJ1-1; 7 positions agree with TRBD1. J gave up 0 bases and V 6 bases, and 13 bases lay outside the gene matches. Germline-derived CDR1 and CDR2 are LNHDA and SQIVND (reference sequence). This CDR3 region has 17 residues. For the CDR3, the DNA is TGTGCCAGTAGCCGACAGGGTACTGCATTAATGAACACTGAAGCTTTCTTT. This gives the protein CASSRQGTALMNTEAFF.

This chain links TRBV5-4 with TRBJ1-5, with D possibly matching TRBD1 (5 bases). The CDR3 extends over 14 amino acids. V lost 3 bases to trimming and J lost 5 bases, with 12 bases between them. CDR1 is SGHNT, CDR2 YYREEE, per germline (reference sequence). DNA for the CDR3: TGTGCCAGCAGCTCGGGGGGGGTAGATCAGCCCCAGCATTTT. Translating it yields CASSSGGVDQPQHF. The full variable domain, its missing parts supplied by reference TRBV5-4 and TRBJ1-5, is ETGVTQSPTHLIKTRGQQVTLRCSSQSGHNTVSWYQQALGQGPQFIFQYYREEENGRGNFPPRFSGLQFPNYSSELNVNALELDDSALYLCASSSGGVDQPQHFGDGTRLSIL.

The rearrangement uses TRBV25-1 and TRBJ2-2; D is ambiguous. Trimming took off 4 bases at V and 0 bases at J, with 6 bases between the two ends. The CDR3 runs to 14 residues. The germline CDR1 and CDR2 sequences are MGHDK and SYGVNS. As DNA, the CDR3 is TGTGCCAGCAGTGGCCAGGCGAACACCGGGGAGCTGTTTTTT. Translated: CASSGQANTGELFF.

V and J are TRBV7-9 and TRBJ1-5; tentatively, D is TRBD1 (5 bases). In germline, CDR1 is SEHNR, CDR2 FQNEAQ (reference sequence). V shed 4 bases and J shed 1 base, with 20 bases lying between them. This CDR3 spans 18 amino acids. CDR3 loop: CASSSGGGAHGSNQPQHF. The CDR3 DNA reads as TGTGCCAGCAGCTCCGGCGGAGGGGCCCATGGGAGCAATCAGCCCCAGCATTTT.

In DNA form, the CDR3 reads TGTGCCAGCAGCTCGACAAGACAGGGTAGGGATTCGATGTTTTTT. This encodes CASSSTRQGRDSMFF. The chain carries TRBV11-2 and TRBJ1-4, with 7 bases fitting TRBD1. CDR3 length: 15 amino acids. Germline lookup yields CDR1 SGHAT and CDR2 FQNNGV. V shed 4 bases, J shed 15 bases, and the junction held 17 bases outside the gene matches.

On this clone itself: Other DNA sequences in this sample translate to the same CDR3. V usage is TRBV7-9 and J usage is TRBJ1-6; a possible D gene is TRBD1 (5 bases). Germline loops: CDR1 SEHNR, CDR2 FQNEAQ (reference sequence). Between the trimmed V and J ends, which lost 5 bases and 9 bases, there was a span of 11 bases. The CDR3 totals 13 residues. CDR3 in amino acids: CASSPGGGSPLHF. The CDR3 DNA sequence: TGTGCCAGCAGCCCCGGGGGGGGTTCACCCCTCCACTTT.

The chain carries TRBV9 and TRBJ2-2, with a possible D match to TRBD1 (5 bases). Germline CDR1 reads SGDLS; CDR2 reads YYNGEE. The CDR3 length is 16 residues. V was pared by 3 bases and J by 2 bases, with 14 bases between. CDR3 amino acids: CASSDVTGLNTGELFF. The CDR3 bases are TGTGCCAGCAGCGACGTCACAGGCCTCAACACCGGGGAGCTGTTTTTT.

This sequence joins TRBV30 and TRBJ2-3, with D unresolved. Per germline, CDR1 GTSNPN and CDR2 SVGIG (reference sequence). The CDR3 has 12 amino acids. The V end lost 3 bases, the J end lost 8 bases, and 12 bases lay between the germline ends. The CDR3 reads CAWRRPGPTQYF. The CDR3 DNA sequence: TGTGCCTGGAGACGGCCTGGGCCTACGCAGTATTTT.

V and J are TRBV27 and TRBJ1-6; D possibly corresponds to TRBD1 (6 bases). The germline V gene has CDR1 MNHEY and CDR2 SMNVEV (reference sequence). This CDR3 comprises 17 residues. The V end was cut by 2 bases, the J end by 1 base, with 12 bases between. The CDR3: CASSLALTGSYNSPLHF. The CDR3 DNA reads as TGTGCCAGCAGTTTAGCCCTTACAGGGTCCTATAATTCACCCCTCCACTTT.

There are a few counts of this clone. The chain joins TRBV6-5 to TRBJ1-3; unclear D gene. The length of the CDR3 is 14 residues. Between the trimmed V and J ends, which lost 7 bases and 1 base, there was a span of 11 bases. The germline gives CDR1 MNHEY, CDR2 SVGAGI. The CDR3 reads CASTDMLSGNTIYF. The CDR3 DNA reads TGTGCCAGCACCGACATGCTTTCTGGAAACACCATATATTTT.

This chain uses TRBV5-1 with TRBJ1-3; TRBD1 is a possible D gene (5 bases). Trimming cost V 0 bases and J 4 bases, with 11 bases left between them. Looked up from germline, CDR1 is SGHRS and CDR2 is YFSETQ. This CDR3 region has 15 residues. CDR3 coding DNA: TGCGCCAGCAGCTTGGCAGCAGGGCCCGGAAACACCATATATTTT. Its translation is CASSLAAGPGNTIYF.

The chain uses TRBV6-5 and TRBJ1-2, with 7 nucleotides matching TRBD1. J was trimmed by 0 bases and V by 9 bases; bases with no gene match: 4. The CDR3 totals 13 residues. The germline V gene encodes CDR1 MNHEY and CDR2 SVGAGI. The CDR3 region is CASTTGTNYGYTF. In DNA, the CDR3 is TGTGCCAGTACGACAGGGACTAACTATGGCTACACCTTC.

The CDR3 coding sequence is TGTGCCAGCAGTCCGCGGGGACTGACAGCTAACTATGGCTACACCTTC. Its translation: CASSPRGLTANYGYTF. This chain joins TRBV6-2 or TRBV6-3 and TRBJ1-2, with TRBD1 as a possible D gene (5 bases). V lost 5 bases, J lost 0 bases, and 16 bases lay in between. Germline CDR1 reads MNHEY; CDR2 reads SVGEGT. CDR3 size: 16 residues.